The 11 T cell receptor beta chains below were found in one sample sequenced in a study of blood T cell repertoires in COVID-19. The method was immunoSEQ multiplex PCR; TCRdb's version includes in-frame clones alone and lacks a portion of them. The sample consists of 70,000 or so clones, 85% to 90% of them appearing once. Source material: peripheral blood. Receptors were obtained from a woman of 80 years or more with active COVID-19.

J is TRBJ2-5 and V is TRBV30; 11 nucleotides match TRBD2. Germline V gene lookup returns CDR1 GTSNPN and CDR2 SVGIG (reference sequence). V lost 7 bases, J lost 4 bases, and 11 bases stayed unmatched. The CDR3 loop spans 15 amino acids. CDR3 sequence: CAYSVAGGPGETQYF. The CDR3 bases are TGTGCCTATTCCGTAGCGGGAGGGCCGGGAGAGACCCAGTACTTC.

DNA for the CDR3: TGTGCCAGTAGCCAAAATCGGGGTTCACCCCTCCACTTT. It encodes CASSQNRGSPLHF. The rearrangement links TRBV19 to TRBJ1-6; D gene unclear. The CDR3 has 13 residues. Germline V gene sequence: CDR1 LNHDA, CDR2 SQIVND (reference sequence). The ends were cut back, 6 bases at V and 9 bases at J, with 12 bases in the middle.

V and J are TRBV7-9 and TRBJ2-1; TRBD2 matches at 7 bases. The CDR3 runs 18 residues. Germline lookup yields CDR1 SEHNR and CDR2 FQNEAQ (reference sequence). Trimming at V came to 5 bases and at J to 0 bases, leaving 13 bases not matched to a gene. The CDR3 sequence is CASSGYTKLAASYNEQFF. For the CDR3, the DNA is TGTGCCAGCAGCGGGTATACGAAGCTAGCGGCCTCCTACAATGAGCAGTTCTTC.

V gene TRBV4-3 combines with J gene TRBJ2-1; a weak D match, TRBD2 (5 bases). V lost 3 bases to trimming and J lost 6 bases, with 21 bases between them. CDR3 length equals 17 residues. Germline V gene sequence: CDR1 LGHNA, CDR2 YSLEER. The CDR3 loop reads CASSHLPGSRFFNEQFF. CDR3 nucleotides: TGCGCCAGCAGCCACCTCCCTGGGAGTCGTTTTTTCAATGAGCAGTTCTTC.

The J gene is TRBJ2-5, the V gene TRBV7-2; 13 positions match TRBD2. Germline V CDR1 and CDR2: SGHTA, FQGNSA. The CDR3 loop spans 15 amino acids. With 5 bases clipped from V and 6 bases from J, the junction kept 6 bases outside the gene matches. The CDR3 bases are TGTGCCAGCAGCCAGACTAGCGGGAGGCCGAAGACCCAGTACTTC. This gives the protein CASSQTSGRPKTQYF.

The chain joins TRBV18 to TRBJ2-1, with 7 bases matching TRBD2. Germline V CDR1 and CDR2: KGHSH, LQKENI. This CDR3 spans 16 amino acids. V shed 4 bases, J shed 0 bases, and the junction held 6 bases outside the gene matches. DNA for the CDR3: TGTGCCAGCTCACGTACGGGAGGTATCTCCTACAATGAGCAGTTCTTC. This translates into CASSRTGGISYNEQFF.

The chain joins TRBV30 to TRBJ1-2; 9 nucleotides align to TRBD1. V shed 3 bases, J shed 6 bases, and the junction held 14 bases outside the gene matches. The CDR3 extends over 16 amino acids. Germline lookup yields CDR1 GTSNPN and CDR2 SVGIG (reference sequence). The CDR3 DNA sequence: TGTGCCTGGAGAACCCAAACTACCGGGACAGGGAATGGCTACACCTTC. It specifies CAWRTQTTGTGNGYTF.

V usage is TRBV7-9 and J usage is TRBJ2-2; 11 bases are shared with TRBD2. This CDR3 region has 18 residues. V shed 4 bases and J 4 bases; nucleotides not matched to a gene: 11. Germline CDR1 reads SEHNR; CDR2 reads FQNEAQ (reference sequence). CDR3 in amino acids: CASSSGTSGSGATGELFF. Written as DNA, the CDR3 is TGTGCCAGCAGCTCCGGGACTAGCGGTTCAGGGGCCACCGGGGAGCTGTTTTTT.

J is TRBJ2-7 and V is TRBV7-2; D perhaps matches TRBD2 (6 bases). The CDR3 has 14 residues. V lost 4 bases and J 3 bases, leaving 13 bases between the germline ends. Germline V gene data show CDR1 as SGHTA and CDR2 as FQGNSA. The CDR3 DNA reads as TGTGCCAGCAGCTCCGCGGGGCTACTCTACGAGCAGTACTTC. This encodes CASSSAGLLYEQYF.

V and J are TRBV2 and TRBJ1-1, with D hard to call. The CDR3 extends over 12 amino acids. Looked up from germline, CDR1 is SNHLY and CDR2 is FYNNEI. V was trimmed by 6 bases and J by 11 bases, leaving 16 bases between them. CDR3 sequence reads: CASSRTGLEAFF. CDR3 nucleotides: TGTGCCAGCAGCCGCACCGGACTGGAGGCTTTCTTT.

This clone turned up a few times. The chain links TRBV2 to TRBJ1-2, with a possible D match to TRBD1 (5 bases). Germline V gene data show CDR1 as SNHLY and CDR2 as FYNNEI. V lost 5 bases and J lost 7, with 14 bases in between. The CDR3 is 13 residues long. CDR3 protein: CASSREDMGGYTF. Here the CDR3 DNA reads TGTGCCAGCAGTAGGGAGGACATGGGTGGCTACACCTTC.